The clone carrying this T cell receptor beta chain is medium-sized. The sample comes from a study of prognosis after radiotherapy for stage I lung cancer. Study background: Radiotherapy: SBRT, 3 to 5 fractions, biologically effective dose at least 100 Gy.

TCR beta CDR3 was amplified from genomic DNA by two-round multiplex PCR. Round one of PCR was performed, and it used primers specific to each TRBV and TRBJ gene. TCRdb used MiXCR to reprocess the multiplex PCR reads, holding one entry per CDR3 protein. Here the sample spans about 14,000 distinct CDR3 sequences, about two fifths being singletons. CDR3 length: 15 amino acids. CDR1 and CDR2 (germline): MNHEY, SVGAGI. V was clipped by 4 bases and J by 1 base; unmatched bases: 6. The chain joins TRBV6-5 to TRBJ1-1; 7 bases line up with TRBD1. Sequenced here: PBMCs, sampled before or after stereotactic body radiation therapy (not recorded which). The sequence was obtained from a donor over 45 with non-small cell lung cancer. CDR3 coding DNA: TGTGCCAGCAGTTCCCAGGGACAGCAGAACACTGAAGCTTTCTTT. Amino acid sequence: CASSSQGQQNTEAFF.